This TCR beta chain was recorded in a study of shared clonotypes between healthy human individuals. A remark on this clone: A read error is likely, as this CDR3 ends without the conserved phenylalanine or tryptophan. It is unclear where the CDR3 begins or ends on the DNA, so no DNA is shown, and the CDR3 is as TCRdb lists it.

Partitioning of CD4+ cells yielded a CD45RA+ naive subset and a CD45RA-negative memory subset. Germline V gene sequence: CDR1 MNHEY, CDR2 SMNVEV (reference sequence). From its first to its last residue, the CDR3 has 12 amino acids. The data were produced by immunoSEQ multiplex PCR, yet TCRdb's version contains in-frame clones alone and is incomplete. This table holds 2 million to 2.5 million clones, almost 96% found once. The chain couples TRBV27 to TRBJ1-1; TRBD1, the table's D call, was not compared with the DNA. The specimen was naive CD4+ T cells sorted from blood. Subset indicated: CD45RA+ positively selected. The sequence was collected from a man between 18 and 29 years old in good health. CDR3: CASRYRPLEGAL.